This T cell receptor (beta chain) came from a study of monozygotic twins with inflammatory bowel disease. UMIs with a 6-nucleotide sample barcode were added by template switching. TCRdb reprocessed the 5' RACE reads; each CDR3 protein has one entry and no DNA is given. The sample includes tens of thousands of distinct CDR3 sequences. From germline, CDR1 is DFQATT and CDR2 SNEGSKA (reference sequence). The CDR3 totals 15 residues. Notes on the study in general: Among twins, concordant and discordant pairs did not differ in repertoire similarity, possibly from limited power.

To note about this clonotype: Its antigen is still unknown.

This clonotype was sampled from a human donor with ulcerative colitis or Crohn's disease, or a healthy co-twin of an affected twin (not recorded which). Sequenced: blood. J is TRBJ2-5 and V is TRBV20-1; TCRdb names TRBD2, which stays unverified in the absence of DNA. The CDR3 reads CSARQRRTSLETQYF.